This TCR beta chain was observed in a study of shared clonotypes between healthy human individuals. The naive CD8 subset, CD45RO-negative cells positively selected for CCR7, excluded terminally differentiated effector memory CD45RA+ cells. The repertoire was sequenced with immunoSEQ multiplex PCR; TCRdb's copy has only in-frame clones and lacks some. Here the sample spans under 2,000,000 clones, approximately 94% being singletons. This CDR3 is built from 13 residues. Germline V gives CDR1 GTSNPN, CDR2 SVGIG (reference sequence). The germline V and J ends were trimmed by 5 bases and 0 bases, with 8 bases remaining between them.

Sequencing was carried out using naive CD8+ T cells sorted from blood. The sequence came from a man aged 18 to 30 in good health. V usage is TRBV30 and J usage is TRBJ1-3, with D unresolved. CDR3 region: CAWYITSGNTIYF. The DNA of the CDR3 is TGTGCCTGGTATATAACCTCTGGAAACACCATATATTTT.